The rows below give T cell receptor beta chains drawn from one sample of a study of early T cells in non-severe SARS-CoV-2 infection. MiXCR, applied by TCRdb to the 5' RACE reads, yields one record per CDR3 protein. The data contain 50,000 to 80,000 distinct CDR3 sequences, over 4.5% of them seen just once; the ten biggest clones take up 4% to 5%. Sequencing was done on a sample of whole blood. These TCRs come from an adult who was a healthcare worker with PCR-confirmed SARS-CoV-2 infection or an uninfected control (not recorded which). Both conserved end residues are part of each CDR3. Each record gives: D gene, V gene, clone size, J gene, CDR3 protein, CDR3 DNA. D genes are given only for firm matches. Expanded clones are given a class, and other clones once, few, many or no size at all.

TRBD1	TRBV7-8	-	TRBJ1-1	CASSLSPGGFTEAFF	TGTGCCAGCAGCTTAAGTCCAGGGGGCTTCACTGAAGCTTTCTTT
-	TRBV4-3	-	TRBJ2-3	CASSPFGGEDTQYF	TGCGCCAGCAGCCCCTTCGGCGGTGAAGATACGCAGTATTTT
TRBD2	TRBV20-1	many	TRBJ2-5	CSARDLWASGGIQETQYF	TGCAGTGCTAGAGATCTCTGGGCTAGCGGGGGGATCCAAGAGACCCAGTACTTC
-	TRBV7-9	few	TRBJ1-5	CASSLSTSNQPQHF	TGTGCCAGCAGCTTATCTACTTCGAATCAGCCCCAGCATTTT
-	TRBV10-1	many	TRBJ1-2	CASSGDRAYYGYTF	TGCGCCAGCAGTGGAGACAGAGCCTACTATGGCTACACCTTC
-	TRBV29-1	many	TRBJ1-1	CSVYRVGSTEAFF	TGCAGCGTGTACAGGGTAGGAAGCACTGAAGCTTTCTTT
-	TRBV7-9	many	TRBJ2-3	CASTGPGSTDTQYF	TGTGCCAGCACCGGTCCCGGGAGCACAGATACGCAGTATTTT
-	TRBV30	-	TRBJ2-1	CAWSGFTEFQFF	TGTGCCTGGAGCGGGTTCACAGAATTTCAGTTCTTC
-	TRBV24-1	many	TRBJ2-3	CATSDRTTDTQYF	TGTGCCACCAGTGACCGGACTACAGATACGCAGTATTTT
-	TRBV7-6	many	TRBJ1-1	CASSPGLVGAFF	TGTGCCAGCAGCCCCGGACTGGTTGGAGCTTTCTTT
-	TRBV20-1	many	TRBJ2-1	CSAYRPPNEQFF	TGCAGTGCCTACCGACCGCCGAATGAGCAGTTCTTC
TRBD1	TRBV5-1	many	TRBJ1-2	CASSPSTGGLGYTF	TGCGCCAGCAGCCCGTCGACAGGGGGCCTTGGCTACACCTTC
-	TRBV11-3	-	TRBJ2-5	CASNLAELSGETQYF	TGTGCCAGCAACTTAGCAGAGCTCAGTGGGGAGACCCAGTACTTC
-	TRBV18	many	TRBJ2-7	CASSPTGQRAEQYF	TGTGCCAGCTCGCCTACCGGACAGAGGGCCGAGCAGTACTTC
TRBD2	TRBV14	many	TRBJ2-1	CASSPRGGPGLAGHYNEQFF	TGTGCCAGCAGCCCACGTGGGGGTCCGGGACTAGCGGGTCACTACAATGAGCAGTTCTTC
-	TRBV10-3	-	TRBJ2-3	CAISESKTGTDTQYF	TGTGCCATCAGTGAGTCGAAGACAGGCACAGATACGCAGTATTTT
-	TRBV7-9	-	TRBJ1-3	CASSLVGIGNTIYF	TGTGCCAGCAGCTTAGTGGGGATTGGAAACACCATATATTTT
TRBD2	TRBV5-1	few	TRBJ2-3	CASSTSGMADTQYF	TGCGCCAGCAGCACGAGCGGGATGGCAGATACGCAGTATTTT
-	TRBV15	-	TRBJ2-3	CATSDLSSTDTQYF	TGTGCCACCAGCGACCTTAGTAGCACAGATACGCAGTATTTT
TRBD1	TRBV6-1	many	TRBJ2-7	CASSRDRPSESSYEQYF	TGTGCCAGCAGTAGGGACAGGCCCTCGGAGAGCTCCTACGAGCAGTACTTC
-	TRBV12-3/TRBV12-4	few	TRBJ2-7	CASSLGGSQYF	TGTGCCAGCAGTTTAGGCGGCTCGCAGTACTTC
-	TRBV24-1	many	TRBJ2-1	CATSGGDHRYNEQFF	TGTGCCACCAGTGGGGGGGACCACCGCTACAATGAGCAGTTCTTC
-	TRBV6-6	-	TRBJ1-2	CASTLVLGPYGYTF	TGTGCCAGCACTCTGGTTTTGGGGCCATATGGCTACACCTTC
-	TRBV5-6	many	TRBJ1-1	CASSLGEGTEAFF	TGTGCCAGCAGCTTGGGGGAGGGCACTGAAGCTTTCTTT
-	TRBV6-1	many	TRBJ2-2	CASRVFPDTGELFF	TGTGCCAGCAGGGTATTCCCGGACACCGGGGAGCTGTTTTTT
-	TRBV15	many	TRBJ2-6	CATSRSQGTGANVLTF	TGTGCCACCAGCAGATCCCAGGGCACTGGGGCCAACGTCCTGACTTTC
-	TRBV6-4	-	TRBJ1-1	CASSPGVGTANTEAFF	TGTGCCAGCAGCCCCGGGGTGGGGACGGCGAACACTGAAGCTTTCTTT
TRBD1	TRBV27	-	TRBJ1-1	CASRTGDGTEAFF	TGTGCCAGCAGAACAGGGGATGGCACTGAAGCTTTCTTT
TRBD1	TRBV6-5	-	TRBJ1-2	CASRPDRQANYGYTF	TGTGCCAGCAGACCGGACAGGCAAGCTAACTATGGCTACACCTTC
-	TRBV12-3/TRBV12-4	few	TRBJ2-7	CASSLKGGAVEQYF	TGTGCCAGCAGTTTAAAGGGGGGTGCTGTCGAGCAGTACTTC
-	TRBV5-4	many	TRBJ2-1	CASSRTTLDEQFF	TGTGCCAGCAGCCGGACTACCTTGGATGAGCAGTTCTTC
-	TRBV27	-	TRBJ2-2	CASSMDRHTGELFF	TGTGCCAGCAGCATGGACAGACACACCGGGGAGCTGTTTTTT
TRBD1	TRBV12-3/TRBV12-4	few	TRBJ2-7	CASSTLGGALQYF	TGTGCCAGCTCAACCTTAGGGGGCGCTCTACAGTACTTC
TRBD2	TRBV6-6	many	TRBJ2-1	CASSHRGLAGVYNEQFF	TGTGCCAGCAGTCACCGTGGACTAGCGGGAGTTTACAATGAGCAGTTCTTC
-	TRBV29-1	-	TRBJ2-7	CSVAASATYEQYF	TGCAGCGTTGCAGCTTCCGCAACCTACGAGCAGTACTTC
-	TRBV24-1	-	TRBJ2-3	CATSDPSTTPATDTQYF	TGTGCCACCAGTGACCCCTCGACAACCCCGGCCACAGATACGCAGTATTTT
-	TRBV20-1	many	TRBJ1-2	CSASFTEVNYGYTF	TGCAGTGCTAGCTTCACGGAGGTGAACTATGGCTACACCTTC
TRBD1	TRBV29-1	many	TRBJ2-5	CSVEPGQGYQETQYF	TGCAGCGTCGAGCCGGGACAGGGTTATCAAGAGACCCAGTACTTC
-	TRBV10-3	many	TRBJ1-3	CAISDNSRPTGSGNTIYF	TGTGCCATCAGTGATAACTCTAGACCGACAGGCTCTGGAAACACCATATATTTT
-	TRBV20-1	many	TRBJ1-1	CSARDPGRAEAFF	TGCAGTGCTAGAGATCCAGGTCGCGCTGAAGCTTTCTTT
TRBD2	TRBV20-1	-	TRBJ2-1	CSASRVAGNEQFF	TGCAGTGCTAGTAGGGTAGCGGGCAATGAGCAGTTCTTC
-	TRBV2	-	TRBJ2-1	CASLPLGGGPEQFF	TGTGCCAGCCTGCCCCTGGGGGGGGGCCCTGAGCAGTTCTTC
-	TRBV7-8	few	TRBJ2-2	CASSLVEDGELFF	TGTGCCAGCAGCTTAGTGGAAGACGGGGAGCTGTTTTTT
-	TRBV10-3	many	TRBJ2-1	CAISTVGPPSNEQFF	TGTGCCATCAGTACCGTGGGTCCCCCCTCCAATGAGCAGTTCTTC
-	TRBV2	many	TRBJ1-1	CASNWQGNTEAFF	TGTGCCAGCAACTGGCAGGGGAACACTGAAGCTTTCTTT
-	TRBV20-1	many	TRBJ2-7	CSASGPRDYEQYF	TGCAGTGCTAGTGGGCCGAGGGATTACGAGCAGTACTTC
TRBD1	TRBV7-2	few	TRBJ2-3	CASSRTGGPDTQYF	TGTGCCAGCAGCCGGACAGGGGGCCCAGATACGCAGTATTTT
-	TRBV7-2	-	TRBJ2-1	CASSLDPREQFF	TGTGCCAGCAGCTTAGATCCGCGTGAGCAGTTCTTC
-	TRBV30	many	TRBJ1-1	CAWTLFFENTEAFF	TGTGCCTGGACGCTCTTTTTTGAGAACACTGAAGCTTTCTTT
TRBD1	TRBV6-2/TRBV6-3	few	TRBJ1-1	CASSYGDRLNTEAFF	TGTGCCAGCAGTTACGGGGACAGGTTGAACACTGAAGCTTTCTTT
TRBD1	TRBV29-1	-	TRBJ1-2	CSVDQTGNYGYTF	TGCAGCGTTGACCAGACAGGGAACTATGGCTACACCTTC
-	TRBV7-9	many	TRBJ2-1	CASSFWGRASAVYNEQFF	TGTGCCAGCAGCTTTTGGGGCAGGGCTAGCGCCGTTTACAATGAGCAGTTCTTC
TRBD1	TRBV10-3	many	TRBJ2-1	CAISPPGTGIDEQFF	TGTGCCATCAGCCCCCCCGGGACAGGGATCGATGAGCAGTTCTTC
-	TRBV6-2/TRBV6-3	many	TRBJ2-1	CASSPPDYGSVNEQFF	TGTGCCAGCAGTCCACCTGACTACGGGAGCGTTAATGAGCAGTTCTTC
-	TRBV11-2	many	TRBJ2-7	CASSHDSAYEQYF	TGTGCCAGCAGCCACGACAGTGCCTACGAGCAGTACTTC
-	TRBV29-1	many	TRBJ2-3	CSVEGADTQYF	TGCAGCGTTGAGGGGGCAGATACGCAGTATTTT
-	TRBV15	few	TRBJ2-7	CATSRDAAFSYEQYF	TGTGCCACCAGCAGAGATGCGGCATTCTCCTACGAGCAGTACTTC
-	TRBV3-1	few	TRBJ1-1	CASSQEPSAVAAFF	TGTGCCAGCAGCCAAGAGCCATCGGCGGTGGCGGCTTTCTTT
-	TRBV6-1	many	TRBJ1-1	CASTQGGANTEAFF	TGTGCCAGCACTCAAGGGGGGGCTAACACTGAAGCTTTCTTT
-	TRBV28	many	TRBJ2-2	CASSFSDTGELFF	TGTGCCAGCAGTTTCAGTGACACCGGGGAGCTGTTTTTT